The entry that follows covers one TCR beta chain sequence. As yet, its antigen is unknown. This record belongs to a study of CD8+ T cells in alopecia areata. The study's findings and limits: Normal skin contains resident alphabeta T cells, and these are also sequenced in scalp samples. TCR sharing was clearer in mice than between patients, perhaps partly owing to patient HLA diversity. An increase in clonality over normal scalp was evident in lesional scalp, especially alopecia totalis/universalis.

Reverse transcription of extracted RNA yielded cDNA, which provided the sequencing template. Assay used: immunoSEQ multiplex PCR; TCRdb lists only in-frame clones, some missing. Here the sample spans 110,000 to 150,000 clones, about three fifths being singletons. The sorting of PBMCs gave CD4+ and CD8+ T cells. Looked up from germline, CDR1 is MNHEY and CDR2 is SMNVEV (reference sequence). The CDR3 covers 15 residues. Trimming left V 5 bases short and J 3 bases short, with 14 bases between. The chain employs TRBV27 and TRBJ2-1, with D tentatively TRBD1 (6 bases). Material: CD8+ T cells sorted from blood. The sequence was collected from a human donor in good health. The CDR3 DNA reads as TGTGCCAGCAGTGCAGCAGCGGACAGCTACAATGAGCAGTTCTTC. This gives the protein CASSAAADSYNEQFF.